This section outlines one T cell receptor (beta chain) sequence together with its context. What this receptor recognizes is not known. Base qualities were left out, and no much larger clone turns up one base away. To demonstrate the VDJtools post-analysis software, TCR beta repertoires were profiled from the peripheral blood of roughly 14 young patients with multiple sclerosis. Multiple sclerosis patients were children and adolescents aged roughly 6 to 15 years. The sample comes from a study of post-analysis software for immune sequencing data (dated by TCRdb to about 2015). As for the study more broadly: Disease courses on record covered relapsing-remitting, secondary progressive and progressive-relapsing multiple sclerosis, though some patients had no subtype annotation. The patient repertoires were compared against 11 previously published healthy control repertoires obtained from donors aged about 6 to 26 years. A subset of samples was prepared in parallel using single-end sample barcoding, then pooled and co-amplified after Illumina adapter ligation.

Results and caveats for the whole study, not just this receptor: The control group was slightly older than the multiple sclerosis patient group. Significantly lower normalized Chao1 diversity was found in multiple sclerosis patients than in controls, suggesting substantial peripheral T-cell clonal expansion. Significantly higher frequencies in patients than in controls were found for roughly five TRBV segments, including TRBV5-6, TRBV5-1 and TRBV20-1. Strong co-clustering of samples prepared in the same batch was shown by direct clustering with F measure, prompting a batch-effect correction.

The library relied on PCR. The instrument was an Illumina HiSeq 2500. To reduce PCR and sequencing biases, unique molecular identifiers were built into the TCR beta cDNA libraries. Every 1 to 10 million input T cells yielded approximately 500,000 cDNA molecules, meaning each molecule approximated one T cell. The patient libraries were prepared and sequenced using the same protocol as the earlier healthy control dataset. Within a given batch, samples were prepared together, multiplexed and sequenced on the same HiSeq lane. As for how the authors treated the data: Raw barcoded reads were processed with MIGEC, discarding single-read molecular identifier groups before consensus assembly and CDR3 extraction. Clonotype tables were post-analysed with VDJtools, and diversity was normalized by down-sampling all datasets to the smallest sample size. To correct batch-related cross-sample contamination, repertoire overlap clustering matched CDR3 amino acid sequences but not nucleotide sequences. The public reads were reprocessed in TCRdb via fastp at Q25 and MiXCR, keeping in-frame beta chains. Rows merge per CDR3 protein into single entries with the most common DNA and genes. The V and J calls, along with clone size, are taken from TCRdb and not from the paper's own processing. Across this sample there are approximately 630,000 distinct CDR3 sequences, with 59% seen only once. Roughly 12% of the sample comes from the top ten.

In the germline V gene (reference sequence), CDR1 corresponds to SEHNR and CDR2 to FQNEAQ. The CDR3 covers 11 residues, taking in both the cysteine and the phenylalanine. The entry retains the CDR3 DNA only, 33 bases that are in frame from base 1. V is trimmed back by 5 bases and J by 15 bases, and the junction contains 2 bases that no gene match accounts for. The sequence is built from TRBV7-9 and TRBJ2-1; 12 bases in the junction line up with TRBD1. The sequenced sample consisted of blood. The TCR was taken from a girl aged 2 to 10 with multiple sclerosis. The CDR3 protein is CASSPGQGAFF. The DNA sequence is as follows: TGTGCCAGCAGCCCGGGACAGGGGGCGTTCTTC.